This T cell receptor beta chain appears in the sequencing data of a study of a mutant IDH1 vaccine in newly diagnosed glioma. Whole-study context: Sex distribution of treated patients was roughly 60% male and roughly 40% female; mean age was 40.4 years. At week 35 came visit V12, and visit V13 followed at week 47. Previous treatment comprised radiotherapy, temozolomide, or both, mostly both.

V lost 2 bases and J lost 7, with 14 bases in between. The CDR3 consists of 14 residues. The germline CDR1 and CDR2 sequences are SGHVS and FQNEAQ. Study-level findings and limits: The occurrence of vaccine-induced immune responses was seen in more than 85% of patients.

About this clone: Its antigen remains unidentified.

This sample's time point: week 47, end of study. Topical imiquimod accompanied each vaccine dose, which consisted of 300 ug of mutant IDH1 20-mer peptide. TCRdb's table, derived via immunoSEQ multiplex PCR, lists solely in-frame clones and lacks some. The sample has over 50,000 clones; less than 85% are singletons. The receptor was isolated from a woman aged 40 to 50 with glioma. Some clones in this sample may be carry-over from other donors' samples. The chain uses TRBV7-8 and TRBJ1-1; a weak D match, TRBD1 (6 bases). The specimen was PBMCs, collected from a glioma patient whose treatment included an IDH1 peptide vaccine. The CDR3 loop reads CASSLRQGIGEAFF. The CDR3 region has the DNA TGTGCCAGCAGCTTAAGGCAGGGGATCGGTGAAGCTTTCTTT.